These 9 T cell receptor beta chains share one sample of origin, sequenced in a study of beta chain features in type 1 diabetes. Their antigen targets remain unknown. Study conclusions and caveats: Within each of all four CD4+ subsets, Type 1 diabetes patients had TCRB CDR3s that were moderately but significantly shorter.

Expressed TCRB transcripts were sequenced after all isolated RNA was converted to cDNA. Here immunoSEQ multiplex PCR was the method, and the copy in TCRdb shows in-frame clones only, minus some. Of 160,000 or so clones listed, over 55% are singletons. Input material: naive CD4+ T cells from blood. The receptor source for this set is a man aged 30 to 39 with type 1 diabetes.

This chain uses TRBV29-1 with TRBJ1-3; 9 bases are shared with TRBD1. Germline V lookup: CDR1 SQVTM, CDR2 ANQGSEA. After removal of 7 bases from V and 0 bases from J, the junction contained 4 bases not matched to a gene. The CDR3 covers 14 residues. The CDR3 loop reads CSAGTGPSGNTIYF. The CDR3 DNA follows: TGCAGCGCTGGGACAGGGCCCTCTGGAAACACCATATATTTT.

There are a few counts of this clone. This chain uses TRBV4-1 with TRBJ2-3; D is undetermined. Germline CDR1 is MGHRA and CDR2 is YSYEKL. Between the trimmed V and J ends, which lost 0 bases and 2 bases, there was a span of 6 bases. This CDR3 comprises 14 residues. The CDR3 DNA sequence: TGCGCCAGCAGCCAAGATCGGCCCACAGATACGCAGTATTTT. Translation: CASSQDRPTDTQYF.

The table lists this clone with a few counts. The V and J genes are TRBV19 and TRBJ2-5; D ambiguous. CDR3 length: 13 amino acids. Germline values: CDR1 LNHDA, CDR2 SQIVND (reference sequence). Between the trimmed V and J ends, which lost 5 bases and 5 bases, there was a span of 12 bases. DNA of the CDR3: TGTGCCAGTAGTTCAGGACCGAGGGAGACCCAGTACTTC. It encodes CASSSGPRETQYF.

This clone was observed a handful of times. The chain combines TRBV25-1 with TRBJ2-5; 8 bases agree with TRBD2. Germline V gives CDR1 MGHDK, CDR2 SYGVNS. The CDR3 spans 17 residues. The V gene end was trimmed by 1 base and the J gene end by 3 bases; junction bases not matched to a gene: 10. CDR3 nucleotide sequence: TGTGCCAGCAGTGAATTGGGCGGGGGGCCCCACGAAGAGACCCAGTACTTC. This encodes CASSELGGGPHEETQYF.

V and J are TRBV29-1 and TRBJ2-3, with D tentatively TRBD1 or TRBD2 (5 bases each). The CDR3 has 14 residues. Deletions cut 5 bases from V and 0 bases from J, with 12 bases between. From germline, CDR1 is SQVTM and CDR2 ANQGSEA. In DNA form, the CDR3 reads TGCAGCGTTAAGAGGGGTTGGAGCACAGATACGCAGTATTTT. It codes for CSVKRGWSTDTQYF.

The chain employs TRBV30 and TRBJ2-7; perhaps TRBD1 as D (6 bases). Looked up from germline, CDR1 is GTSNPN and CDR2 is SVGIG (reference sequence). This CDR3 is 14 amino acids long. V lost 7 bases and J 0 bases, leaving 16 bases between the germline ends. CDR3 nucleotide sequence: TGTGCCTCCATAAAGGGGGAGCGCTCCTACGAGCAGTACTTC. The encoded protein is CASIKGERSYEQYF. Looking up the rest from reference TRBV30 and TRBJ2-7 gives the full variable domain: SQTIHQWPATLVQPVGSPLSLECTVEGTSNPNLYWYRQAAGRGLQLLFYSVGIGQISSEVPQNLSASRPQDRQFILSSKKLLLSDSGFYLCASIKGERSYEQYFGPGTRLTVT.

This chain connects TRBV7-9 to TRBJ2-7; tentative D call: TRBD2 (5 bases). Trimming cost V 5 bases and J 0 bases, with 14 bases left between them. Per germline, CDR1 SEHNR and CDR2 FQNEAQ (reference sequence). There are 15 residues in the CDR3. CDR3 sequence (DNA): TGTGCCAGCAGCCGGTCCACTAGTGTCTCCTACGAGCAGTACTTC. Translation: CASSRSTSVSYEQYF.

The CDR3 DNA is TGTGCCAGTAGTATGGGAACCTCTGGGGCCAACGTCCTGACTTTC. Protein sequence: CASSMGTSGANVLTF. The V call is TRBV19, the J call TRBJ2-6, with unresolved D. Trimming left V 3 bases short and J 0 bases short, with 6 bases between. The germline V gene has CDR1 LNHDA and CDR2 SQIVND (reference sequence). This CDR3 region has 15 residues.

The rearrangement uses TRBV9 and TRBJ1-2, with D perhaps TRBD1 (5 bases). V was pared by 4 bases and J by 1 base, with 11 bases between. The length of the CDR3 is 14 residues. Germline V gene data show CDR1 as SGDLS and CDR2 as YYNGEE. The CDR3 loop reads CASSRGDSNYGYTF. In nucleotides, the CDR3 is TGTGCCAGCAGCAGAGGCGACAGTAACTATGGCTACACCTTC.